This T cell receptor (beta chain) is from a study of T cell clonality in common variable immunodeficiency (dated by TCRdb to about 2015). CVID samples and control samples contributed equivalent amounts of genomic DNA as sequencing input. For every sample, a 60 bp segment covering the rearranged TCRbeta CDR3 region was amplified and then sequenced. TCRbeta amplification used the immunoSEQ assay, a bias-corrected multiplex PCR with high-throughput sequencing. The source study handled its data this way. Every unique nucleotide sequence was considered a clone and was annotated with V, D and J genes, copy number and frequency. Sequences were labeled productive if in frame, and non-productive if out of frame or containing stop codons. As previously described, clonality was calculated on the basis of Shannon's entropy. The predicted amino acid sequences of productive clones were used to derive the mean CDR3 Kyte-Doolittle hydropathy. The R hclust function was used to hierarchically cluster scaled V gene usage with Manhattan distance and complete linkage. Clone sharing by CDR3 amino acid sequence was assessed by resampling 12 repertoires per group over 100 rounds. The repertoires were searched for approximately 72 published EBV-specific TCRbeta sequences and 245 published CMV-specific TCRbeta sequences. Two CVID samples yielding fewer than 10,000 sequences were excluded from analysis, leaving more than 35 CVID repertoires. TCRdb retrieved this table from immuneACCESS and kept in-frame rearrangements only. Not all clones are present; in checked studies, unresolved V genes account for under half, and no reason is known for the remainder. V and J calls plus clone size are reproduced from that table; the DNA served to infer D and trimming. Here the sample lists more than 55,000 clones, none seen once only. The ten largest clones capture around 1.6% of the sample.

Most of the CVID patients and most of the healthy controls were of Caucasian heritage. From each donor, 5 to 8 ml of heparinized peripheral whole blood was collected. TCRbeta CDR3 repertoires were sequenced from genomic DNA of adults with common variable immune deficiency (CVID) and healthy adult controls. The control group was made up of about 22 healthy adult volunteers (around 10 male and about twelve female) whose ages ranged from about 20 to 66 years, with a mean age of roughly 30. Diluted blood was density-centrifuged over Hypaque 1077 or Ficoll-Paque to isolate peripheral blood mononuclear cells. Genomic DNA was obtained from unsorted mononuclear cells using either Qiagen column purification or a centrifugation-based method. This clone was recorded many times. Its antigen is unknown. Coverage ceases 3 residues before the CDR3 finishes, and the germline J gene fills in the end. Additional DNA sequences in this sample encode the identical CDR3.

Overall study results and their limits: Patient heterogeneity within the CVID cohort put limits on correlating repertoire features with clinical complications. According to the authors, finding the cause of the higher clonality in CVID would require sequencing the repertoires of T cell subpopulations. CVID TCRbeta sequences were reported to have fewer deletions and N-nucleotide insertions and to lack highly modified clones with 13 or more V deletions. Although equal DNA input was used, an average of roughly 80,000 unique sequences per sample was obtained for controls, compared with roughly 33,000 for CVID samples. CVID subjects shared fewer TCRbeta clones with each other than healthy controls did (p < 0.0001). Compared with healthy controls, CVID subjects showed increased TCRbeta clonality (t-test p = 0.018), a feature most characteristic of about a third of subjects.

The CDR1 and CDR2 encoded by the germline V gene (reference sequence) are PRHDT and FYEKMQ. There are 15 amino acids in the CDR3, from cysteine to phenylalanine inclusive. Of the CDR3's DNA, 36 bases were read; they are in frame from base 1. V is pruned by 4 bases and J by 6 bases, leaving 6 bases of the junction without a gene match. The sequence was obtained from a person between 18 and 69 years old in good health. The receptor chain draws on TRBV13 and TRBJ2-3; 11 nucleotides in the junction match TRBD1. The sequenced sample consisted of peripheral blood mononuclear cells. The CDR3 in this case is CASSSRDRGTDTQYF. The covered CDR3 bases are TGTGCCAGCAGCTCCCGGGACAGGGGGACGGATACG.